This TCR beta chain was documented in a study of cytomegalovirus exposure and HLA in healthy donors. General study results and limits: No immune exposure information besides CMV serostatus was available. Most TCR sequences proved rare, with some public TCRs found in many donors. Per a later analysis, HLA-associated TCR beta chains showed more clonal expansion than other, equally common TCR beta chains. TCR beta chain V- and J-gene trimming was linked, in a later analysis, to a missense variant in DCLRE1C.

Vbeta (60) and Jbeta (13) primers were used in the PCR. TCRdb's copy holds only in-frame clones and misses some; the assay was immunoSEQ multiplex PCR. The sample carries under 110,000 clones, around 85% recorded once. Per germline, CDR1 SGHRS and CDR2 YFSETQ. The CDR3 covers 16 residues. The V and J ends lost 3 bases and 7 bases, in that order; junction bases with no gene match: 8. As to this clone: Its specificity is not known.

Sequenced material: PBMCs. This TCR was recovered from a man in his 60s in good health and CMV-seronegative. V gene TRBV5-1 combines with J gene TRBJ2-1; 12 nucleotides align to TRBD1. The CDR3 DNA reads TGCGCCAGCAGCTCACTGGGACAGGGGGCGCGTAATGAGCAGTTCTTC. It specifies CASSSLGQGARNEQFF.